This TCR beta chain is from a study of cytomegalovirus exposure and HLA in healthy donors. Study information: Within an early data release were about 85 million unique TCRs drawn from HLA-typed donors. Study-level findings and limits: One variant, a missense change in DCLRE1C, was linked in a later analysis to TCR beta V- and J-gene trimming. Roughly even sequencing depth across donors was the assumption behind the presence/absence analyses.

Primers included in the PCR were 60 Vbeta and 13 Jbeta primers. Sequencing was performed with immunoSEQ multiplex PCR; in TCRdb, only in-frame clones are kept and a portion is missing. The sample totals 130,000 or so clones. Remarks on this clone: Antigen specificity is unknown.

The germline V gene has CDR1 SGDLS and CDR2 YYNGEE. The CDR3 has 16 residues. Trimming removed 4 bases from V and 6 bases from J; junction bases left unmatched: 7. This chain links TRBV9 with TRBJ2-1, with 13 bases aligning to TRBD2. The sequence derives from a middle-aged woman in good health and CMV-seronegative. Sequencing used PBMCs. The CDR3 nucleotides read TGTGCCAGCAGCCCCCGGGGGACTAGCGGGGTCAATGAGCAGTTCTTC. It translates to CASSPRGTSGVNEQFF.